One sample yielded the 27 T cell receptor beta chains listed below, sequenced in a study of T-cell memory formation after mild COVID-19. TCRdb reanalysed the 5' RACE reads using MiXCR and keeps one entry per CDR3 protein. The sample consists of 550,000 to 600,000 distinct CDR3 sequences, around a sixth of them appearing once. Sequencing was carried out using PBMCs or a T cell subset sorted from them (not recorded which). Source of these receptors: an adult woman who had mild COVID-19 (a few samples of this study predate the infection). Cell type and time point are not known.

This rearrangement joins TRBV23-1 to TRBJ1-4; 9 bases align to TRBD1. TRBV23-1 is reported as an ORF; its role is uncertain. V lost 0 bases and J lost 0; bases outside the gene matches: 8. The CDR3 spans 19 residues. CDR3 in amino acids: CASSQSRGTGPATNEKLFF. The CDR3 DNA sequence: TGCGCCAGCAGTCAATCAAGGGGGACAGGGCCTGCAACTAATGAAAAACTGTTTTTT.

The chain uses TRBV6-1 and TRBJ1-2; no firm D call. The ends were cut back, 0 bases at V and 6 bases at J, with 17 bases in the middle. CDR1 and CDR2 (germline): MNHNS, SASEGT. This CDR3 region has 16 residues. The CDR3 DNA is TGTGCCAGCAGTGAAGCGGTCGAGTGGGAGCCGGATGGCTACACCTTC. Protein sequence: CASSEAVEWEPDGYTF.

This clonotype has more than one count but fewer than ten. CDR3 amino acids: CASSGGQGGNTIYF. CDR3 DNA: TGTGCCAGCAGTGGAGGACAGGGTGGAAACACCATATATTTT. The rearrangement uses TRBV2 and TRBJ1-3; 8 nucleotides line up with TRBD1. Per the germline V gene, CDR1 is SNHLY and CDR2 is FYNNEI. CDR3 length equals 14 residues. V dropped 4 bases and J dropped 3; count of bases not matched to a gene: 2.

This clonotype has just a few counts. V usage is TRBV7-9 and J usage is TRBJ2-1, with 10 positions matching TRBD2. This CDR3 comprises 17 residues. Germline CDR1 is SEHNR and CDR2 is FQNEAQ (reference sequence). Trimming at V came to 1 base and at J to 5 bases, leaving 8 bases not matched to a gene. The CDR3 DNA follows: TGTGCCAGCAGCTTAGTCCCCAGCGGGGGGGCCCACAATGAGCAGTTCTTC. Translation: CASSLVPSGGAHNEQFF.

This clonotype was observed a handful of times. The V call is TRBV20-1, the J call TRBJ2-5; D may be TRBD1 (6 bases). Trimming pared 0 bases from V and 4 bases from J, leaving 18 bases between. This CDR3 has 16 residues. In germline, CDR1 is DFQATT, CDR2 SNEGSKA (reference sequence). CDR3: CSARDNIGQTGETQYF. The CDR3 region has the DNA TGCAGTGCTAGAGATAATATAGGACAGACGGGAGAGACCCAGTACTTC.

The rearrangement uses TRBV4-3 and TRBJ2-7; either TRBD1 or TRBD2 may fit D (5 bases each). The CDR3 spans 13 residues. The V gene's germline CDR1 is LGHNA and CDR2 YSLEER. V lost 4 bases, J lost 7 bases, and 14 bases lay in between. The CDR3: CASSRDPTGEQYF. The CDR3 DNA sequence: TGCGCCAGCAGCCGGGACCCTACGGGTGAGCAGTACTTC.

The V and J genes are TRBV20-1 and TRBJ1-1; the D is unclear. Between the trimmed V and J ends, which lost 3 bases and 3 bases, there was a span of 14 bases. CDR3 length: 14 residues. Looked up from germline, CDR1 is DFQATT and CDR2 is SNEGSKA (reference sequence). The CDR3 loop reads CSASPSGRDTEAFF. The CDR3 region has the DNA TGCAGTGCTAGTCCCTCAGGTCGGGACACTGAAGCTTTCTTT.

This clonotype was seen a handful of times. A much larger clone is a single base away; this may be a read error. V is TRBV15 and J is TRBJ2-3; the match to TRBD2 covers 10 bases. The V and J ends lost 5 bases and 1 base, in that order; junction bases with no gene match: 3. CDR1 is LNHNV and CDR2 is YYDKDF in the germline V gene (reference sequence). The CDR3 contains 15 residues. In DNA form, the CDR3 reads TGTGCCACCAGCCCCGGGACTAGCGGCACAGATACGCAGTATTTT. Its translation: CATSPGTSGTDTQYF. Drawing the rest from reference TRBV15 and TRBJ2-3, the complete variable domain is DAMVIQNPRYQVTQFGKPVTLSCSQTLNHNVMYWYQQKSSQAPKLLFHYYDKDFNNEADTPDNFQSRRPNTSFCFLDIRSPGLGDTAMYLCATSPGTSGTDTQYFGPGTRLTVL.

This clonotype was detected only a few times. This chain uses TRBV9 with TRBJ2-7; D unresolved. V gave up 0 bases and J gave up 0 bases, with 10 bases separating them. This CDR3 has 15 residues. Germline CDR1 and CDR2: SGDLS and YYNGEE. CDR3 protein: CASSVGQEISYEQYF. The DNA of the CDR3 is TGTGCCAGCAGCGTAGGCCAGGAGATCTCCTACGAGCAGTACTTC.

This clonotype was picked up a small number of times. J is TRBJ1-5 and V is TRBV4-1; maybe TRBD1 (5 bases). Germline V lookup: CDR1 MGHRA, CDR2 YSYEKL. V was clipped by 0 bases and J by 4 bases, with 10 bases between them. The CDR3 loop spans 15 amino acids. CDR3 in DNA: TGCGCCAGCAGCCAAGAGAGGGGACTGAATCAGCCCCAGCATTTT. This codes for CASSQERGLNQPQHF.

This clonotype appeared a few times. The J gene is TRBJ1-6, the V gene TRBV4-1; weak D call: TRBD1 (5 bases). The CDR3 spans 13 residues. From germline, CDR1 is MGHRA and CDR2 YSYEKL. V shed 6 bases and J shed 7 bases, with 10 bases lying between them. CDR3 bases: TGCGCCAGCAGTGAGGGGTGGAATTCACCCCTCCACTTT. Amino acid sequence: CASSEGWNSPLHF.

A few counts support this clonotype. The rearrangement uses TRBV7-2 and TRBJ2-1; TRBD2 might be the D (6 bases). Germline CDR1 is SGHTA and CDR2 is FQGNSA. V was shortened by 3 bases and J by 9 bases, with 9 bases between the two germline ends. The CDR3 contains 12 residues. DNA of the CDR3: TGTGCCAGCAGCTTCCGGAGGGCTGAGCAGTTCTTC. This codes for CASSFRRAEQFF.

The rearrangement joins TRBV7-8 to TRBJ2-7; 11 positions agree with TRBD2. V lost 5 bases to trimming and J lost 7 bases; unmatched junction nucleotides: 13. This CDR3 has 16 residues. Germline V gives CDR1 SGHVS, CDR2 FQNEAQ. The DNA for the CDR3 is TGTGCCAGCAGCCTACTGGGACTAGCGGCGACGGGGGAGCAGTACTTC. This encodes CASSLLGLAATGEQYF.

The V and J genes are TRBV9 and TRBJ2-3, with D perhaps TRBD2 (7 bases). Looked up from germline, CDR1 is SGDLS and CDR2 is YYNGEE. V was cut by 3 bases and J by 0 bases, with 20 bases left in between. This CDR3 has 18 amino acids. The CDR3 loop reads CASSAPAAGGLSTDTQYF. CDR3 sequence (DNA): TGTGCCAGCAGCGCCCCTGCTGCCGGGGGGCTAAGCACAGATACGCAGTATTTT.

This clonotype appeared a few times. The chain uses TRBV29-1 and TRBJ2-7; 8 bases match TRBD1. The CDR3 loop spans 15 amino acids. The ends lost 4 bases at V and 3 bases at J; junction bases unmatched: 11. Germline CDR1 and CDR2: SQVTM and ANQGSEA. The CDR3 sequence: CSVGGGQGVSYEQYF. The CDR3 DNA is TGCAGCGTTGGGGGAGGACAGGGTGTCAGCTACGAGCAGTACTTC.

CDR3 region: CASSLWGQGVSTGYTF. CDR3 nucleotide sequence: TGTGCCAGCAGCTTGTGGGGACAGGGTGTCTCGACTGGCTACACCTTC. This sequence joins TRBV5-5 and TRBJ1-2, with 9 bases that match TRBD1. The CDR3 has 16 amino acids. Germline CDR1 reads SGHKS; CDR2 reads YYEKEE (reference sequence). With V trimmed by 1 base and J by 7 bases, 11 bases remained unmatched. The full variable domain, its missing parts supplied by reference TRBV5-5 and TRBJ1-2, is DAGVTQSPTHLIKTRGQQVTLRCSPISGHKSVSWYQQVLGQGPQFIFQYYEKEERGRGNFPDRFSARQFPNYSSELNVNALLLGDSALYLCASSLWGQGVSTGYTFGSGTRLTVV.

V gene TRBV6-2 or TRBV6-3 combines with J gene TRBJ2-3, with D perhaps matching TRBD2 (6 bases). CDR3 length: 14 amino acids. V was trimmed by 6 bases and J by 2 bases, leaving 12 bases between them. Germline CDR1 reads MNHEY; CDR2 reads SVGEGT. CDR3 amino acids: CASRRGLNTDTQYF. The CDR3 DNA reads TGTGCCAGCAGACGGGGACTTAACACAGATACGCAGTATTTT.

The chain recombines TRBV9 with TRBJ2-2; D not resolved. This CDR3 has 14 residues. Germline CDR1 is SGDLS and CDR2 is YYNGEE. V was shortened by 6 bases and J by 1 base, with 10 bases between the two germline ends. CDR3 loop: CASTWAENTGELFF. In DNA form, the CDR3 reads TGTGCCAGCACCTGGGCGGAGAACACCGGGGAGCTGTTTTTT.

V gene TRBV7-8 combines with J gene TRBJ2-1, with TRBD1 matching 7 bases. Losses at the gene ends were 2 bases for V and 0 bases for J; bases not matched to a gene: 4. CDR1 and CDR2 (germline): SGHVS, FQNEAQ. This CDR3 is built from 16 residues. CDR3 protein: CASSLRGLDSYNEQFF. DNA of the CDR3: TGTGCCAGCAGCTTAAGGGGGCTCGACTCCTACAATGAGCAGTTCTTC.

The chain is built from TRBV5-1 and TRBJ1-4; 7 positions match TRBD1. In germline, CDR1 is SGHRS, CDR2 YFSETQ. V shed 0 bases and J 5 bases; nucleotides not matched to a gene: 4. The CDR3 spans 15 residues. CDR3 nucleotide sequence: TGCGCCAGCAGCTTGGCGGGACAGCCGAATGAAAAACTGTTTTTT. This gives the protein CASSLAGQPNEKLFF.

Many counts were recorded for this clonotype. V is TRBV18 and J is TRBJ2-7; D not resolved. Germline V gene lookup returns CDR1 KGHSH and CDR2 LQKENI. Trimming left V 2 bases short and J 3 bases short, with 5 bases between. There are 12 residues in the CDR3. DNA for the CDR3: TGTGCCAGCTCACCAGGGGACTACGAGCAGTACTTC. Translated: CASSPGDYEQYF.

The V gene is TRBV10-3, the J gene TRBJ1-1; TRBD1 agrees at 11 bases. Per germline, CDR1 ENHRY and CDR2 SYGVKD. The CDR3 consists of 16 residues. V was pared by 8 bases and J by 7 bases, with 15 bases of the junction left unmatched. The CDR3 loop reads CAIHAGQGAAIGEAFF. CDR3 in DNA: TGTGCCATCCATGCAGGACAGGGGGCCGCGATCGGTGAAGCTTTCTTT.

This clonotype has a handful of counts. The rearrangement joins TRBV5-4 to TRBJ2-4; 7 positions agree with TRBD1. Germline CDR1 and CDR2: SGHNT and YYREEE (reference sequence). The CDR3 consists of 14 residues. V lost 3 bases, J lost 8 bases, and 8 bases stayed unmatched. Here the CDR3 reads CASSSRGPGDIQYF. In nucleotides, the CDR3 is TGTGCCAGCAGCTCAAGGGGGCCTGGGGACATTCAGTACTTC.

This clonotype was counted only a few times. V usage is TRBV3-1 and J usage is TRBJ1-4; the match to TRBD1 covers 9 bases. The CDR3 contains 16 residues. J was trimmed by 1 base and V by 2 bases; bases with no gene match: 2. Per germline, CDR1 LGHDT and CDR2 YNNKEL (reference sequence). Here the CDR3 reads CASSQWGQGTNEKLFF. CDR3 sequence (DNA): TGTGCCAGCAGCCAATGGGGACAGGGAACTAATGAAAAACTGTTTTTT.

The V call is TRBV5-1, the J call TRBJ2-1; possible D gene TRBD1, 5 bases. V was trimmed by 0 bases and J by 6 bases, leaving 22 bases between them. Germline V gene sequence: CDR1 SGHRS, CDR2 YFSETQ. The CDR3 is 18 amino acids. CDR3 DNA sequence: TGCGCCAGCAGCTTGGCGCCTGCGCAGGGCAAAGGAAGCAATGAGCAGTTCTTC. It codes for CASSLAPAQGKGSNEQFF.

The V and J genes are TRBV20-1 and TRBJ2-7; the D gene is possibly TRBD2 (6 bases). V lost 1 base to trimming and J lost 2 bases, with 9 bases between them. The CDR3 covers 13 residues. The germline gives CDR1 DFQATT, CDR2 SNEGSKA (reference sequence). The CDR3 DNA follows: TGCAGTGCTAGAGCGGGAGAGCCCTACGAGCAGTACTTC. It encodes CSARAGEPYEQYF.

In this sample, this clonotype turned up a few times. CDR3 in amino acids: CASTNGGVVAFF. The DNA for the CDR3 is TGTGCCAGCACCAACGGGGGGGTGGTAGCTTTCTTT. The gene calls are TRBV6-5 and TRBJ1-1; D may be TRBD1 (5 bases). The CDR3 sequence is 12 residues long. Looked up from germline, CDR1 is MNHEY and CDR2 is SVGAGI. V was clipped by 7 bases and J by 10 bases, with 16 bases between them.